Following are 18 T cell receptor beta chains from one sample sequenced in a study of spatial heterogeneity in lung cancer. Study results and limitations: Mutation tallies in tumors tracked expanded intratumoral alpha and beta TCR counts.

For these receptors, no antigen is known. The time point: sample taken at primary tumor resection. Each CDR3 protein gets one entry after TCRdb re-called the 5' RACE reads with MiXCR. The sample contains roughly 4,000 distinct CDR3 sequences, 8.5% of which appear only once. Sample: lung tumor tissue, taken at surgery. The receptors were gathered from a male donor with early-stage non-small cell lung cancer.

This clonotype was seen many times. The chain joins TRBV6-5 to TRBJ2-7; TRBD1 matches 7 bases. The ends lost 6 bases at V and 1 base at J; junction bases unmatched: 6. The CDR3 runs to 14 residues. The V gene's germline CDR1 is MNHEY and CDR2 SVGAGI. The DNA for the CDR3 is TGTGCCAGCAGGCCGGGACAGAAGTCCTACGAGCAGTACTTC. It codes for CASRPGQKSYEQYF.

This clonotype is classed as medium-sized. The chain couples TRBV7-9 to TRBJ1-4; no reliable D call. V shed 2 bases and J shed 7 bases, with 5 bases lying between them. The CDR3 loop spans 12 amino acids. Germline CDR1 and CDR2: SEHNR and FQNEAQ (reference sequence). The CDR3 here is CASSLSSEKLFF. CDR3 coding DNA: TGTGCCAGCAGCTTATCCAGTGAAAAACTGTTTTTT.

The chain carries TRBV19 and TRBJ1-1; TRBD1 agrees at 7 bases. Trimming took 4 bases from V and 1 from J; bases not matched to a gene: 6. CDR3 length: 15 amino acids. The germline gives CDR1 LNHDA, CDR2 SQIVND (reference sequence). Here the CDR3 reads CASSTTGTANTEAFF. CDR3 in DNA: TGTGCCAGTAGTACTACCGGGACAGCGAACACTGAAGCTTTCTTT.

This clonotype was detected many times. J is TRBJ2-3 and V is TRBV3-1, with TRBD2 identical over 12 bases. J lost 5 bases, V lost 2 bases, and 5 bases had no gene match. Germline loops: CDR1 LGHDT, CDR2 YNNKEL (reference sequence). The CDR3 spans 16 residues. The CDR3 coding sequence is TGTGCCAGCAGCCAAAGGACTAGCGGGACACGAGATACGCAGTATTTT. Its protein product is CASSQRTSGTRDTQYF.

This clonotype rates as medium-sized (0.01 to 0.1%). V is TRBV7-2 and J is TRBJ2-5; no firm D call. Trimming removed 5 bases at V and 1 base at J, with 14 bases between. The CDR3 extends over 15 amino acids. The germline CDR1 and CDR2 sequences are SGHTA and FQGNSA. The CDR3 coding sequence is TGTGCCAGCAGCCCCCGAGCGCGGAGCCAAGAGACCCAGTACTTC. Translation gives CASSPRARSQETQYF.

This clonotype occurred a few times. The chain has TRBV5-1 and TRBJ2-3; either TRBD1 or TRBD2 may supply D (5 bases each). Per the germline V gene, CDR1 is SGHRS and CDR2 is YFSETQ. CDR3 size: 12 residues. The germline V and J ends were trimmed by 4 bases and 7 bases, with 10 bases remaining between them. CDR3 residues: CASSLGEYTQYF. CDR3 nucleotides: TGCGCCAGCAGCCTGGGGGAGTATACGCAGTATTTT.

By share of the sample, this clonotype is medium-sized. This sequence joins TRBV7-3 and TRBJ1-1; TRBD1 matches 8 bases. The germline gives CDR1 SGHTA, CDR2 FQGTGA. This CDR3 region has 13 residues. With V trimmed by 5 bases and J by 6 bases, 5 bases remained unmatched. This CDR3 is CASSLDRGAEAFF. In DNA, the CDR3 is TGTGCCAGCAGCCTCGACAGGGGTGCTGAAGCTTTCTTT.

By sample fraction, this clonotype is medium-sized. This chain joins TRBV6-5 and TRBJ2-2, with 7 positions matching TRBD1. The CDR3 runs to 18 residues. With 2 bases clipped from V and 4 bases from J, the junction kept 13 bases outside the gene matches. Germline-derived CDR1 and CDR2 are MNHEY and SVGAGI. The CDR3 protein is CASSYKNAAGGATGELFF. As DNA, the CDR3 is TGTGCCAGCAGTTACAAGAACGCAGCAGGGGGAGCCACCGGGGAGCTGTTTTTT.

This clonotype was seen ten or more times. V and J are TRBV29-1 and TRBJ1-2; no definite D call. Trimming removed 7 bases from V and 6 bases from J, with 12 bases in between. This CDR3 is 11 amino acids long. CDR1 is SQVTM and CDR2 is ANQGSEA in the germline V gene. The chain's CDR3 is CSARALDGYTF. The CDR3 DNA reads TGCAGCGCGAGGGCGCTCGATGGCTACACCTTC.

This clonotype is medium-sized in the sample. The chain recombines TRBV7-9 with TRBJ2-5, with D maybe TRBD1 (5 bases). Germline loops: CDR1 SEHNR, CDR2 FQNEAQ (reference sequence). The V end lost 3 bases, the J end lost 2 bases, and 19 bases lay between the germline ends. The CDR3 covers 17 residues. In DNA, the CDR3 is TGTGCCAGCAGCTTCAGTTTCAGGGCCGGCCAACAAGAGACCCAGTACTTC. Translation gives CASSFSFRAGQQETQYF.

The chain employs TRBV2 and TRBJ2-5; the D gene could be TRBD1 or TRBD2 (5 bases each). This CDR3 spans 17 amino acids. Germline V lookup: CDR1 SNHLY, CDR2 FYNNEI. The V end was cut by 2 bases, the J end by 1 base, with 17 bases between. The CDR3 region is CASSENSRGIGQETQYF. As DNA, the CDR3 is TGTGCCAGCAGTGAAAATTCGAGGGGAATTGGCCAAGAGACCCAGTACTTC.

This clonotype came up many times. V usage is TRBV7-2 and J usage is TRBJ1-2; D is perhaps TRBD1 (5 bases). The germline CDR1 and CDR2 sequences are SGHTA and FQGNSA. V lost 2 bases, J lost 6 bases, and 10 bases lay in between. This CDR3 is 13 amino acids long. CDR3 nucleotide sequence: TGTGCCAGCAGCTTACAGAGGGGAAATGGCTACACCTTC. Translated, it gives CASSLQRGNGYTF.

By proportion, this clonotype is medium-sized. The rearrangement joins TRBV6-1 to TRBJ1-4; no clear D. The CDR3 contains 15 residues. Germline-derived CDR1 and CDR2 are MNHNS and SASEGT. V was pared by 4 bases and J by 7 bases, with 16 bases between. The CDR3 sequence: CASSVIPAAPEKLFF. DNA for the CDR3: TGTGCCAGCAGTGTGATACCGGCGGCTCCTGAAAAACTGTTTTTT.

Within the sample, this clonotype is medium-sized. The chain joins TRBV7-9 to TRBJ2-1; D is unclear. Trimming took 1 base from V and 15 from J, leaving 10 bases between them. CDR3 size: 11 residues. The germline V gene has CDR1 SEHNR and CDR2 FQNEAQ (reference sequence). The CDR3 sequence is CASSLGDRAFF. The CDR3, as DNA: TGTGCCAGCAGCTTAGGGGATAGGGCGTTCTTC.

In its sample, this clonotype ranks as medium-sized. The rearrangement joins TRBV6-2 or TRBV6-3 to TRBJ2-2, with D maybe TRBD1 (6 bases). Germline-derived CDR1 and CDR2 are MNHEY and SVGEGT. Trimming stripped 5 bases from V and 0 bases from J, with 10 bases between. This CDR3 has 15 residues. CDR3 DNA: TGTGCCAGCAGTGACAGGTCTCCGAACACCGGGGAGCTGTTTTTT. Translated, it gives CASSDRSPNTGELFF.

This clonotype has a count of ten or more. This rearrangement joins TRBV29-1 to TRBJ2-7, with a weak D call TRBD1 (6 bases). Germline lookup yields CDR1 SQVTM and CDR2 ANQGSEA. Trimming stripped 4 bases from V and 3 bases from J, with 7 bases between. This CDR3 has 11 amino acids. The CDR3 loop reads CSVVDSYEQYF. CDR3 bases: TGCAGCGTTGTGGACAGCTACGAGCAGTACTTC.

This chain uses TRBV20-1 with TRBJ2-2, with D unresolved. Germline V gene lookup returns CDR1 DFQATT and CDR2 SNEGSKA (reference sequence). The CDR3 runs to 12 residues. V shed 5 bases and J shed 0 bases, with 4 bases lying between them. CDR3 amino acids: CSAGTNTGELFF. CDR3 DNA: TGCAGTGCTGGAACGAACACCGGGGAGCTGTTTTTT.

By share, this clonotype counts as large. The rearrangement uses TRBV20-1 and TRBJ2-3; a weak D match, TRBD1 (6 bases). This CDR3 spans 16 amino acids. Trimming removed 7 bases at V and 0 bases at J, with 20 bases between. CDR1 and CDR2 from the germline V gene are DFQATT and SNEGSKA (reference sequence). In DNA, the CDR3 is TGCAGTGTCGATCTATCTGGACAGCTTAGCACAGATACGCAGTATTTT. This encodes CSVDLSGQLSTDTQYF.